This T cell receptor beta chain was sequenced in a study of regulatory T cells in long-lasting Graves disease. Whole-study findings and limits: Among samples with persistent disease, TRBV28, TRBJ1-2 and TRBJ2-5 were favored.

The time point is: persistent/refractory GD, antithyroid drugs over 5 years with positive TRAb. TCR sequences were obtained from RNA taken from PBMCs. The peripheral blood volume drawn was approximately 9.5 milliliters, and it was collected into EDTA tubes. About this clonotype: Its antigen is still unknown.

Construction of the TCR beta libraries employed iRepertoire HTBI primers in conjunction with Arm-PCR of CDR3 regions. TCRdb fed the multiplex PCR reads into MiXCR, producing one record per CDR3 protein. This sample has 600,000 to 850,000 distinct CDR3 sequences, with approximately 31% found just once. V dropped 3 bases and J dropped 5 bases, with 7 bases sitting between them. The germline V gene has CDR1 SGHTA and CDR2 FQGNSA. The CDR3 sequence is 12 residues long. The sample was peripheral blood mononuclear cells (PBMCs), taken when the disease was refractory, from a patient treated with antithyroid drugs. The sequence was obtained from a female donor with Graves disease. This chain joins TRBV7-2 and TRBJ2-5; maybe TRBD2 (6 bases). The CDR3 loop is CASSFLAETQYF. CDR3 sequence (DNA): TGTGCCAGCAGCTTCCTAGCGGAGACCCAGTACTTC.